A single T cell receptor beta chain is shown here with its context. Germline V gives CDR1 MNHEY, CDR2 SMNVEV (reference sequence). There are 18 residues in the CDR3. J gave up 1 base and V 6 bases, and 12 bases lay outside the gene matches. This entry comes from a study of blood T cell repertoires in COVID-19. Looking at the study overall: Some COVID-19 samples were acute and others convalescent; all came from the United States, Italy and Spain. From T cells, B-cell-depleted T cells, or PBMCs came the material, which was cDNA or gDNA.

Per the study methods: Counts of nucleated cells, estimated from reference gene primer amplification, were obtained. This table comes from immunoSEQ multiplex PCR, and its TCRdb copy is limited to in-frame clones, with some not included. That table is the source of V, J and clone size, and D and trimming were worked out from the DNA. This table has around 160,000 clones, roughly 79% appearing once. This sequence originates from a human donor with acute or convalescent COVID-19. The donor label of this sample is uncertain. V usage is TRBV27 and J usage is TRBJ2-5, with 12 nucleotides matching TRBD2. The sequencing sample was made of peripheral blood. The CDR3 nucleotides are TGTGCCAGCAGCCGTGCCCTTACTAGCGGGGGGTCCCAAGAGACCCAGTACTTC. Translating gives CASSRALTSGGSQETQYF.